These 20 T cell receptor beta chains share one sample of origin, sequenced in a study of T cells in localized non-small cell lung cancer (TCRdb year 2020). Library construction relied on the immunoSEQ multiplex PCR assay. What TCRdb holds here is the immuneACCESS table cut down to in-frame rearrangements. Part of the clones is not present; checked against another copy, under half of the missing clones reflect an unresolved V gene, and the others are unexplained. Across this sample there are tens of thousands of clones, with approximately 83% seen only once. The top ten constitute about 4.8% of the sample. Sequencing used PBMCs, obtained before any cancer treatment. The receptors here all came from a man aged 35-69 years with stage II lung adenocarcinoma.

This chain joins TRBV29-1 and TRBJ2-7, with D perhaps matching TRBD1 (6 bases). V lost 0 bases and J 6 bases, leaving 18 bases between the germline ends. The CDR3 runs to 15 residues. The germline V gene encodes CDR1 SQVTM and CDR2 ANQGSEA. This CDR3 is CSVEDLVRGSGEQYF. CDR3 sequence (DNA): TGCAGCGTTGAAGATCTAGTCAGGGGATCCGGCGAGCAGTACTTC.

The chain carries TRBV18 and TRBJ1-1, with TRBD1 matching over 7 bases. The J segment lost 0 bases and the V segment lost 2 bases, leaving 6 bases of the junction unmatched. The CDR3 loop spans 16 amino acids. Germline CDR1 is KGHSH and CDR2 is LQKENI. The CDR3 DNA is TGTGCCAGCTCACCATTGAGACAGGGAATGAACACTGAAGCTTTCTTT. Translating gives CASSPLRQGMNTEAFF.

The chain couples TRBV11-3 to TRBJ2-4; 9 nucleotides align to TRBD1. CDR3 size: 18 residues. In germline, CDR1 is SGHNT, CDR2 YENEEA. J lost 0 bases, V lost 0 bases, and 6 bases had no gene match. The CDR3 sequence is CASSLDGTGSLAKNIQYF. CDR3 DNA: TGTGCCAGCAGCTTAGATGGGACAGGGTCTCTAGCCAAAAACATTCAGTACTTC.

This chain uses TRBV6-4 with TRBJ1-4; TRBD1 matches 7 bases. V lost 6 bases and J lost 0; bases outside the gene matches: 10. Germline values: CDR1 MRHNA, CDR2 SNTAGT. The CDR3 runs to 17 residues. The CDR3 DNA is TGTGCCAGCAGGTTGAGGGGGCAGACAGCAACTAATGAAAAACTGTTTTTT. The encoded protein is CASRLRGQTATNEKLFF.

The chain employs TRBV2 and TRBJ2-3; 7 bases are shared with TRBD2. From germline, CDR1 is SNHLY and CDR2 FYNNEI. J gave up 0 bases and V 1 base, and 4 bases lay outside the gene matches. This CDR3 has 16 amino acids. The CDR3 DNA is TGTGCCAGCAGTGAAGAGGGGACTATTAGCACAGATACGCAGTATTTT. This sequence encodes CASSEEGTISTDTQYF.

The genes are TRBV14 and TRBJ1-1; a possible D gene is TRBD1 (6 bases). V lost 2 bases, J lost 4 bases, and 14 bases lay in between. Germline values: CDR1 SGHDN, CDR2 FVKESK. The CDR3 is 15 residues long. The CDR3 protein is CASSQWGQLATEAFF. The CDR3, as DNA: TGTGCCAGCAGCCAATGGGGACAATTGGCCACTGAAGCTTTCTTT.

This chain joins TRBV13 and TRBJ2-5; no clear D. Per germline, CDR1 PRHDT and CDR2 FYEKMQ (reference sequence). Trimming cost V 1 base and J 4 bases, with 1 base left between them. This CDR3 contains 11 residues. The CDR3, as DNA: TGTGCCAGCAGCTTAGCAGAGACCCAGTACTTC. Translating it yields CASSLAETQYF.

V and J are TRBV7-3 and TRBJ1-2; D is unresolved. V lost 2 bases, J lost 7 bases, and 14 bases lay in between. Germline V gene sequence: CDR1 SGHTA, CDR2 FQGTGA. The CDR3 is made up of 14 amino acids. CDR3 DNA sequence: TGTGCCAGCAGCTTAGGCGCAGAGGGCGTTGGCTACACCTTC. The encoded protein is CASSLGAEGVGYTF.

This clone was found once. This sequence joins TRBV29-1 and TRBJ2-3; 7 bases are shared with TRBD1. This CDR3 contains 13 residues. The germline gives CDR1 SQVTM, CDR2 ANQGSEA. Unmatched junction bases numbered 6, after V lost 7 bases and J lost 2 bases. DNA for the CDR3: TGCAGCGAACTACAGGGGTCCACAGATACGCAGTATTTT. Translating gives CSELQGSTDTQYF.

The chain is built from TRBV2 and TRBJ1-5, with D unresolved. CDR1 is SNHLY, CDR2 FYNNEI, per germline. Trimming took 3 bases from V and 4 from J, leaving 10 bases between them. CDR3 length equals 14 residues. CDR3 sequence reads: CASSEVGRNQPQHF. CDR3 in DNA: TGTGCCAGCAGTGAGGTGGGCCGAAATCAGCCCCAGCATTTT.

The chain employs TRBV15 and TRBJ1-2; perhaps TRBD1 as D (5 bases). Germline CDR1 is LNHNV and CDR2 is YYDKDF (reference sequence). There are 14 residues in the CDR3. V was clipped by 1 base and J by 3 bases, with 9 bases between them. In DNA, the CDR3 is TGTGCCACCAGCAGAGGAGGGGAATACTATGGCTACACCTTC. It codes for CATSRGGEYYGYTF.

This chain joins TRBV14 and TRBJ2-1; 10 bases agree with TRBD2. This CDR3 has 17 amino acids. The J segment lost 3 bases and the V segment lost 1 base, leaving 6 bases of the junction unmatched. Germline V gene lookup returns CDR1 SGHDN and CDR2 FVKESK. The CDR3 sequence: CASSQGLAGALYNEQFF. The CDR3 nucleotides are TGTGCCAGCAGCCAAGGTCTAGCGGGGGCCCTCTACAATGAGCAGTTCTTC.

This chain links TRBV7-6 with TRBJ2-1, with 9 bases matching TRBD2. The CDR3 runs to 14 residues. CDR1 is SGHVS, CDR2 FNYEAQ, per germline. V lost 1 base and J lost 14; bases outside the gene matches: 9. This chain's CDR3 is CASSLGVAGEKKFF. CDR3 nucleotides: TGTGCCAGCAGCTTAGGGGTAGCGGGAGAAAAAAAGTTCTTC.

In its sample, this clone was seen a few times. The rearrangement links TRBV19 to TRBJ1-2; TRBD1 aligns across 8 bases. This CDR3 is built from 14 residues. Germline lookup yields CDR1 LNHDA and CDR2 SQIVND (reference sequence). The V segment lost 2 bases and the J segment 5 bases; nucleotides outside the gene matches: 4. The CDR3 DNA reads TGTGCCAGTAGTATATTGAGGACAGGGTATGGCTACACCTTC. Its translation: CASSILRTGYGYTF. The complete variable domain, with remaining parts taken from reference TRBV19 and TRBJ1-2, reads DGGITQSPKYLFRKEGQNVTLSCEQNLNHDAMYWYRQDPGQGLRLIYYSQIVNDFQKGDIAEGYSVSREKKESFPLTVTSAQKNPTAFYLCASSILRTGYGYTFGSGTRLTVV.

The genes are TRBV2 and TRBJ2-5; D perhaps matches TRBD2 (6 bases). Germline V gene data show CDR1 as SNHLY and CDR2 as FYNNEI. The CDR3 loop spans 16 amino acids. Trimming cost V 4 bases and J 4 bases, with 19 bases left between them. The DNA of the CDR3 is TGTGCCAGCAGTGCCCCTGTGGGACTTCTCGGAGAGACCCAGTACTTC. It specifies CASSAPVGLLGETQYF.

This clone was counted a few times. The chain recombines TRBV7-8 with TRBJ2-7, with 9 bases lining up with TRBD2. The CDR3 has 14 residues. Germline V lookup: CDR1 SGHVS, CDR2 FQNEAQ. The ends lost 7 bases at V and 3 bases at J; junction bases unmatched: 7. CDR3 in DNA: TGTGCCAGCATGGCGGGAGGGATAATCTACGAGCAGTACTTC. Protein: CASMAGGIIYEQYF.

The J gene is TRBJ1-2, the V gene TRBV15; TRBD1 matches 9 bases. The germline V gene has CDR1 LNHNV and CDR2 YYDKDF (reference sequence). This CDR3 has 13 residues. V was clipped by 8 bases and J by 3 bases; unmatched bases: 4. The chain's CDR3 is CATRTGEDYGYTF. The CDR3 region has the DNA TGTGCCACCCGGACAGGGGAGGACTATGGCTACACCTTC.

The chain couples TRBV9 to TRBJ2-3, with 7 bases fitting TRBD1. The junction had 15 bases not matched to a gene; V was cut back by 3 bases and J by 5 bases. Germline V gives CDR1 SGDLS, CDR2 YYNGEE. CDR3 length equals 17 residues. CDR3 loop: CASSALSSGTEKDTQYF. In DNA form, the CDR3 reads TGTGCCAGCAGCGCGCTTTCTTCCGGGACAGAAAAAGATACGCAGTATTTT. The variable domain in full, with the rest retrieved from reference TRBV9 and TRBJ2-3, is DSGVTQTPKHLITATGQRVTLRCSPRSGDLSVYWYQQSLDQGLQFLIQYYNGEERAKGNILERFSAQQFPDLHSELNLSSLELGDSALYFCASSALSSGTEKDTQYFGPGTRLTVL.

The gene calls are TRBV25-1 and TRBJ1-1; TRBD1 agrees at 9 bases. V lost 5 bases to trimming and J lost 7 bases; unmatched junction nucleotides: 11. Looked up from germline, CDR1 is MGHDK and CDR2 is SYGVNS. The CDR3 spans 15 residues. CDR3 sequence (DNA): TGTGCCAGCAGTCCCGGGGACAGGGTGAACGGTGAAGCTTTCTTT. It encodes CASSPGDRVNGEAFF.

The genes are TRBV6-1 and TRBJ2-7; D remains unclear. The CDR3 is 14 residues long. Germline V gene sequence: CDR1 MNHNS, CDR2 SASEGT. V dropped 1 base and J dropped 2 bases, with 9 bases sitting between them. As DNA, the CDR3 is TGTGCCAGCAGTGAAGGTAGTCCCCCCTACGAGCAGTACTTC. This translates into CASSEGSPPYEQYF.